This TCR beta chain was identified during a study of cytomegalovirus exposure and HLA in healthy donors. CDR3 length equals 13 residues. Germline V gene data show CDR1 as MNHNY and CDR2 as SVGAGI (reference sequence). V lost 7 bases and J 5 bases, leaving 14 bases between the germline ends. Primers: 60 Vbeta forward and 13 Jbeta reverse. TCRdb's copy holds only in-frame clones and misses some; the assay was immunoSEQ multiplex PCR. The sample carries approximately 69,000 clones, 70% to 75% recorded once. The specimen sequenced was PBMCs. This receptor was identified in a woman aged 25 to 39 in good health and CMV-seropositive. V is TRBV6-6 and J is TRBJ2-5; D may be TRBD2 (5 bases). CDR3 in amino acids: CASKGPAEETQYF. The CDR3 DNA reads TGTGCCAGCAAAGGACCAGCGGAGGAGACCCAGTACTTC.